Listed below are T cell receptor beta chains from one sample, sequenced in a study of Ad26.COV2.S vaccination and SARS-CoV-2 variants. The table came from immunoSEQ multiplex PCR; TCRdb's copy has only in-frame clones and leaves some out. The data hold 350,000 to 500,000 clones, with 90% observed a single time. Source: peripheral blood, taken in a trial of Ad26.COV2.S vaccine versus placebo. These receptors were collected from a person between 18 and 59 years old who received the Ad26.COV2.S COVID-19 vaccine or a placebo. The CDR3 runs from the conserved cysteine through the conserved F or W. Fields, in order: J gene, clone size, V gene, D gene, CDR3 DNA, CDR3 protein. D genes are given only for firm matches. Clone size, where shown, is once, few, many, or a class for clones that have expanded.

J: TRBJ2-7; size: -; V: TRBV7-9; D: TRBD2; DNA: TGTGCCAGCAGCGTTAGCGGGAGTGTTTACGAGCAGTACTTC; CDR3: CASSVSGSVYEQYF
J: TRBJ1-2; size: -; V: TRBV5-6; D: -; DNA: TGTGCCAGCAGCTTGGGTTGGGGCGAAGGCTACACCTTC; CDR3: CASSLGWGEGYTF
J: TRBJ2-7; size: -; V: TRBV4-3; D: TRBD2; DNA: TGCGCCAGCAGCCAAGGATCGGGAGGGGCAGCAAAGACCTACGAGCAGTACTTC; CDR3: CASSQGSGGAAKTYEQYF
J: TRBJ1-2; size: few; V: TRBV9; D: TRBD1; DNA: TGTGCCAGCAGCGTAAATGACAGGGTCGGCTATGGCTACACCTTC; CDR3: CASSVNDRVGYGYTF
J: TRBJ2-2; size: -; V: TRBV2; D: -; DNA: TGTGCCAGCAGGGGGGCCGCGAACACCGGGGAGCTGTTTTTT; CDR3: CASRGAANTGELFF
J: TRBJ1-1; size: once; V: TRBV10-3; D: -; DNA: TGTGCCATCAGGGGTCGAACTGGGGACACTGAAGCTTTCTTT; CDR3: CAIRGRTGDTEAFF
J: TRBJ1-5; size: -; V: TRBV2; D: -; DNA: TGTGCCAGCAGGAATAGGGCCCTGCAGCATTTT; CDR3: CASRNRALQHF
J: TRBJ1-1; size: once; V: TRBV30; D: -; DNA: TGTGCCTGGAGTGTACTAAGTCTTGGTGAAGCTTTCTTT; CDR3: CAWSVLSLGEAFF
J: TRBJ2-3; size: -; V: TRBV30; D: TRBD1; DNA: TGTGCCTGGAGCCCGACAGGGGCAGATACGCAGTATTTT; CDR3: CAWSPTGADTQYF
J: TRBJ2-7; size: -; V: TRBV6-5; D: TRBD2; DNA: TGTGCCAGCAGTTCCGGGACTAGCGGGAGGTACGAGCAGTACTTC; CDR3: CASSSGTSGRYEQYF
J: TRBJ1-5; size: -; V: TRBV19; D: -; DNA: TGTGCCAGTAGTACGGCAGGGACTTGGCAGCCCCAGCATTTT; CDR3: CASSTAGTWQPQHF
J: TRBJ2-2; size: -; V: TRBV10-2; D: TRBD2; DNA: TGCGCCAGCAGCACTAGCGGGAACACCGGGGAGCTGTTTTTT; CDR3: CASSTSGNTGELFF
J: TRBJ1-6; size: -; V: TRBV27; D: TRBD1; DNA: TGTGCCAGCAGTATCGGGACAGGCGGTAATTCACCCCTCCACTTT; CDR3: CASSIGTGGNSPLHF
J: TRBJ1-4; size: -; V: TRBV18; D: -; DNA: TGTGCCAGCTCACCGGAAGGGCTATATGAAAAACTGTTTTTT; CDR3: CASSPEGLYEKLFF
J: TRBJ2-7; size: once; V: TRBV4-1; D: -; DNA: TGCGCCAGCAGCCAAGAGCGGCCCTTGGACGAGCAGTACTTC; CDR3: CASSQERPLDEQYF
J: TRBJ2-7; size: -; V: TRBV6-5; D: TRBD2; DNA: TGTGCCAGCAGGGGACTAGCGGGAGGGCCTGGCGAGCAGTACTTC; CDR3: CASRGLAGGPGEQYF
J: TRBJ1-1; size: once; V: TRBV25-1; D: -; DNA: TGTGCCAGCAGTGAAGAAGGAATAGGTGAAGCTTTCTTT; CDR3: CASSEEGIGEAFF
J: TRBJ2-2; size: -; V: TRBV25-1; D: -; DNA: TGTGCCAGCAGGGGACTGCCACCGCCCGGGGAGCTGTTTTTT; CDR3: CASRGLPPPGELFF
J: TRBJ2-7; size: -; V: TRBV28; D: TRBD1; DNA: TGTGCCAGCAGTTCCAGGGGGTTACGGACGGAGCAGTACTTC; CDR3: CASSSRGLRTEQYF
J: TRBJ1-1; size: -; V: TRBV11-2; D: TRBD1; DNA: TGTGCCAGCAGCCAGACAGGGGTGAAAAGTATGAACACTGAAGCTTTCTTT; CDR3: CASSQTGVKSMNTEAFF
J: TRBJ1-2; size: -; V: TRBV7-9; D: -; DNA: TGTGCCAGCAGCTCAGCTGGGTGGGGTTGGGGCTACACCTTC; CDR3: CASSSAGWGWGYTF
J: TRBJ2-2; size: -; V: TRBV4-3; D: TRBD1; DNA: TGCGCCAGCAGCCAAGATCTGGGGACAGGGACCGGGGAGCTGTTTTTT; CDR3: CASSQDLGTGTGELFF
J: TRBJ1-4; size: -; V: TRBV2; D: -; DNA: TGTGCCAGCAGTGAAGCTCATGCGACGGCGGAAAAACTGTTTTTT; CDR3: CASSEAHATAEKLFF
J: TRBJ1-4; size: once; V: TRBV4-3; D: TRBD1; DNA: TGCGCCAGCAGCCAATCGACAGGGGGAAATGAAAAACTGTTTTTT; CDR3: CASSQSTGGNEKLFF
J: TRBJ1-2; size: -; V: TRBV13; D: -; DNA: TGTGCCAGCAGCTTCGGTCCCGACTATGGCTACACCTTC; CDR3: CASSFGPDYGYTF
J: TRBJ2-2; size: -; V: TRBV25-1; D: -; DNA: TGTGCCAGCAGGACATCATTGGGTCTAGTAGACGGGGAGCTGTTTTTT; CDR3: CASRTSLGLVDGELFF
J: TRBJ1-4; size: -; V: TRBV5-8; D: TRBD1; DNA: TGTGCCAGCAGACGGGGACAGGTGGCGGAAAAACTGTTTTTT; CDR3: CASRRGQVAEKLFF
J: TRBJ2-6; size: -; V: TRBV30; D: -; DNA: TGTGCCTGGGACGGGTCGGGGGCCAACGTCCTGACTTTC; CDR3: CAWDGSGANVLTF
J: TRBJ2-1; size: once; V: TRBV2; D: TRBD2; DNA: TGTGCCAGCAGTGAGGAGAGTACCTGGACTAGCGCACGATACAATGAGCAGTTCTTC; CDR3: CASSEESTWTSARYNEQFF
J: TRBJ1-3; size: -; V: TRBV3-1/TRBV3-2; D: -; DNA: TGTGCCAGCAGCCAAGACGGCCCACAGGTAGATGGAAACACCATATATTTT; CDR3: CASSQDGPQVDGNTIYF
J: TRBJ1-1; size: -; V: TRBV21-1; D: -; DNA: TGTGCCAGCAACAAATATTACGAATGGAGACAGACGAACACTGAAGCTTTCTTT; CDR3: CASNKYYEWRQTNTEAFF
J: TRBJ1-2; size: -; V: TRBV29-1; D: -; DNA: TGCAGCGTTGATAGTGGCGGCAGCGACCTAGGTGGCTACACCTTC; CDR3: CSVDSGGSDLGGYTF
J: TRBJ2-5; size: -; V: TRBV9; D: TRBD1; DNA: TGTGCCAGCAGCGCGCGACAGGGGGAGACCCAGTACTTC; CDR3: CASSARQGETQYF
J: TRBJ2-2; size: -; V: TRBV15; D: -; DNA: TGTGCCACCAGCAGACTAGTGGCCACCGGGGAGCTGTTTTTT; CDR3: CATSRLVATGELFF
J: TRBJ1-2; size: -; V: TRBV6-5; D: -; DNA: TGTGCCAGCAGCGGGATATATGGCTACACCTTC; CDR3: CASSGIYGYTF
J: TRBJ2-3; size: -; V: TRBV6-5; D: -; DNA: TGTGCCAGCAGTTACTCTTCTGCCCGCGGGATGCAGTATTTT; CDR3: CASSYSSARGMQYF
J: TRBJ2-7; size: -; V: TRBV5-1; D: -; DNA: TGCGCCAGCAGCTCCCTACTAGCGGGACAGGGGGAGCAGTACTTC; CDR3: CASSSLLAGQGEQYF
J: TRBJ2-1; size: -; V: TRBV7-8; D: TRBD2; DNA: TGTGCCAGCAGAAAAGCCCGGACTAGCGGGAGTAATGAGCAGTTCTTC; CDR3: CASRKARTSGSNEQFF
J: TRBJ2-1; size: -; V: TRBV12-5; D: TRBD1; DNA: TGTGCTAGTGGTTCCACGACAGGGCGCTCCTACAATGAGCAGTTCTTC; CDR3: CASGSTTGRSYNEQFF
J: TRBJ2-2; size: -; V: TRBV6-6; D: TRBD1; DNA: TGTGCCAGCAGTTCTTCAGGGGGCTGGACCGGGGAGCTGTTTTTT; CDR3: CASSSSGGWTGELFF
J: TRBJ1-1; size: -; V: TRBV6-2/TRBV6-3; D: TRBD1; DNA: TGTGCCAGCAGTCTAGGGGACAGGGGTATGAACACTGAAGCTTTCTTT; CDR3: CASSLGDRGMNTEAFF
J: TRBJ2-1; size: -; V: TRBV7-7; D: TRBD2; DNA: TGTGCCAGCAGCGCCACTAGCGGGTCCTACAATGAGCAGTTCTTC; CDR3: CASSATSGSYNEQFF
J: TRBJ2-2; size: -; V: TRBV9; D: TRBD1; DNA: TGTGCCAGCAGCGTAGTCCCCCAAGGGACAGGAGGCACCGGGGAGCTGTTTTTT; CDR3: CASSVVPQGTGGTGELFF
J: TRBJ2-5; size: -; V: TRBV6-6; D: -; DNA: TGTGCCAGCAGTTACTCCGCAGGGGCCCAAGAGACCCAGTACTTC; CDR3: CASSYSAGAQETQYF
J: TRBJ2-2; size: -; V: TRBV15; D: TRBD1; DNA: TGTGCCACCAGCAGAGTTCAGGGGGCGATCGGGGAGCTGTTTTTT; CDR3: CATSRVQGAIGELFF
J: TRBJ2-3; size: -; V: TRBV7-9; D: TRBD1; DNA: TGTGCCAGCAGCACCTCCGGACAGGGTGTAGATACGCAGTATTTT; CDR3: CASSTSGQGVDTQYF
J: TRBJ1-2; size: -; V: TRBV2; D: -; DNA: TGTGCCAGCAGTGGACAAGGGACCGGGGTCTACACCTTC; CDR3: CASSGQGTGVYTF
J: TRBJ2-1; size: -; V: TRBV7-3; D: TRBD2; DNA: TGTGCCAGCAGCCCCGTGGGAGTAGCGGGAGGAGGTAATGAGCAGTTCTTC; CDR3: CASSPVGVAGGGNEQFF
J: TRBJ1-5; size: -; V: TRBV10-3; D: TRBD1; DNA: TGTGCCACCGACAGGGGGGAAGGTCAGCCCCAGCATTTT; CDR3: CATDRGEGQPQHF
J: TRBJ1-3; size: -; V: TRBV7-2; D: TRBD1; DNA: TGTGCCAGCAGATCGACAGGGCTCGGAAACACCATATATTTT; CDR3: CASRSTGLGNTIYF
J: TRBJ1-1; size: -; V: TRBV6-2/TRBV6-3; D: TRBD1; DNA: TGTGCCAGCAGCGATCCGGGACAGGGTTCGGAAGCTTTCTTT; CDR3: CASSDPGQGSEAFF
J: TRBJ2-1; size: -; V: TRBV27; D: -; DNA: TGTGCCAGCAGTTCAGGACTGAGCTCCTACAATGAGCAGTTCTTC; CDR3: CASSSGLSSYNEQFF